Below, 24 T cell receptor beta chains from the same sample are listed, as sequenced in a study of cytomegalovirus exposure and HLA in healthy donors. PCR used 60 Vbeta primers and 13 Jbeta primers. Here immunoSEQ multiplex PCR was the method, and the copy in TCRdb shows in-frame clones only, minus some. The sample shows roughly 150,000 clones, around three quarters of them seen only once. The sequenced sample was PBMCs. The origin of the receptors is a woman aged 55-69 years in good health and CMV-seropositive.

The chain couples TRBV27 to TRBJ2-2, with unresolved D. The CDR3 runs to 12 residues. The V end was cut by 5 bases, the J end by 8 bases, with 9 bases between. The germline V gene encodes CDR1 MNHEY and CDR2 SMNVEV (reference sequence). CDR3 protein: CASSRSEGELFF. DNA for the CDR3: TGTGCCAGCAGTCGCTCCGAGGGGGAGCTGTTTTTT.

The rearrangement uses TRBV12-5 and TRBJ2-7; possible D gene TRBD2, 5 bases. Trimming took 0 bases from V and 2 from J, leaving 11 bases between them. The CDR3 is 15 amino acids. Per germline, CDR1 LGHNT and CDR2 FRNRAP. CDR3 coding DNA: TGTGCTAGTGGTTTGGTGAGCGGAGTCACCTACGAGCAGTACTTC. Protein: CASGLVSGVTYEQYF.

The chain is built from TRBV5-1 and TRBJ2-5; 11 bases agree with TRBD2. The CDR3 spans 16 residues. V lost 2 bases, J lost 0 bases, and 3 bases stayed unmatched. The germline V gene encodes CDR1 SGHRS and CDR2 YFSETQ. The CDR3 sequence: CASSLGTSGHQETQYF. For the CDR3, the DNA is TGCGCCAGCAGCTTAGGGACTAGCGGACACCAAGAGACCCAGTACTTC.

On this clone itself: Distinct nucleotide sequences in the sample also encode this CDR3. The chain couples TRBV5-1 to TRBJ2-3, with a tentative D call TRBD2 (6 bases). Trimming cost V 0 bases and J 0 bases, with 8 bases left between them. The CDR3 is 15 residues long. Per the germline V gene, CDR1 is SGHRS and CDR2 is YFSETQ. The CDR3 nucleotides read TGCGCCAGCAGCTTGGGTAGCGGAAGCACAGATACGCAGTATTTT. This codes for CASSLGSGSTDTQYF.

The chain couples TRBV13 to TRBJ2-5; 8 bases align to TRBD2. Germline V CDR1 and CDR2: PRHDT, FYEKMQ (reference sequence). The CDR3 spans 15 residues. J gave up 5 bases and V 1 base, and 6 bases lay outside the gene matches. CDR3 in DNA: TGTGCCAGCAGCTTAGCGGGGGGGCTGGGGGAGACCCAGTACTTC. As protein: CASSLAGGLGETQYF.

V gene TRBV11-3 combines with J gene TRBJ1-1, with no clear D. The germline gives CDR1 SGHNT, CDR2 YENEEA. V lost 2 bases, J lost 8 bases, and 6 bases lay in between. The length of the CDR3 is 11 residues. The CDR3 DNA follows: TGTGCCAGCAGCTTATCTAGGGAAGCTTTCTTT. Translated, it gives CASSLSREAFF.

The chain couples TRBV5-1 to TRBJ1-1; D may be TRBD1 (6 bases). CDR1 is SGHRS and CDR2 is YFSETQ in the germline V gene. The CDR3 runs to 16 residues. With 3 bases removed from V and 0 bases from J, the gap between germline ends came to 15 bases. CDR3 protein: CASSSGTPLMNTEAFF. Written as DNA, the CDR3 is TGCGCCAGCAGCTCCGGGACACCTCTAATGAACACTGAAGCTTTCTTT.

The V call is TRBV28, the J call TRBJ2-1, with D possibly being TRBD1 (6 bases). CDR3 length equals 14 residues. The ends were cut back, 5 bases at V and 9 bases at J, with 17 bases in the middle. The germline V gene encodes CDR1 MDHEN and CDR2 SYDVKM. As DNA, the CDR3 is TGTGCCAGCAGTCAAGACAGGCAACGAGGTGAGCAGTTCTTC. It specifies CASSQDRQRGEQFF.

The chain recombines TRBV30 with TRBJ1-1; 8 nucleotides match TRBD1. This CDR3 comprises 16 residues. Germline CDR1 GTSNPN, CDR2 SVGIG (reference sequence). V trimming: 1 base; J trimming: 3 bases; junction bases outside the gene matches: 10. The CDR3 loop is CAWSGLRQGMYTEAFF. CDR3 bases: TGTGCCTGGAGTGGCCTTCGACAGGGGATGTACACTGAAGCTTTCTTT.

A few counts support this clone. The rearrangement links TRBV28 to TRBJ1-5, with TRBD1 matching 7 bases. The CDR3 covers 17 residues. Looked up from germline, CDR1 is MDHEN and CDR2 is SYDVKM. Unmatched junction bases numbered 13, after V lost 6 bases and J lost 2 bases. In DNA, the CDR3 is TGTGCCAGCAGCCCGTCGAAACAGGGGAACCGCAATCAGCCCCAGCATTTT. Its translation is CASSPSKQGNRNQPQHF.

This clone was counted a few times. This sequence joins TRBV7-2 and TRBJ2-3; 14 nucleotides align to TRBD2. Trimming at V came to 5 bases and at J to 0 bases, leaving 7 bases not matched to a gene. CDR1 and CDR2 (germline): SGHTA, FQGNSA. The CDR3 sequence is 18 residues long. CDR3 coding DNA: TGTGCCAGCAGCCGACTAGCGGGAGGGTCCCTTAGCACAGATACGCAGTATTTT. It codes for CASSRLAGGSLSTDTQYF.

The chain combines TRBV5-1 with TRBJ2-1; 7 positions match TRBD2. V was clipped by 3 bases and J by 0 bases; unmatched bases: 3. The CDR3 extends over 15 amino acids. The V gene's germline CDR1 is SGHRS and CDR2 YFSETQ. The CDR3, as DNA: TGCGCCAGCAGCTGCCCTAGCGGCTCCTACAATGAGCAGTTCTTC. Its protein product is CASSCPSGSYNEQFF. Full variable domain (missing parts from reference TRBV5-1 and TRBJ2-1): KAGVTQTPRYLIKTRGQQVTLSCSPISGHRSVSWYQQTPGQGLQFLFEYFSETQRNKGNFPGRFSGRQFSNSRSEMNVSTLELGDSALYLCASSCPSGSYNEQFFGPGTRLTVL.

This clone was recorded once. This CDR3 reads CASSLTGSQETQYF. The CDR3 DNA reads as TGTGCCAGCAGTTTGACAGGCAGCCAAGAGACCCAGTACTTC. This chain connects TRBV6-4 to TRBJ2-5, with a possible D match to TRBD1 (6 bases). Trimming cost V 5 bases and J 1 base, with 11 bases left between them. The CDR3 length is 14 residues. Germline-derived CDR1 and CDR2 are MRHNA and SNTAGT.

The chain has TRBV4-1 and TRBJ2-3, with D possibly matching TRBD2 (5 bases). The CDR3 extends over 17 amino acids. Trimming left V 5 bases short and J 0 bases short, with 18 bases between. Per the germline V gene, CDR1 is MGHRA and CDR2 is YSYEKL. In DNA form, the CDR3 reads TGCGCCAGCAGCGGAGGCCTAGGCTTCCCTAGCACAGATACGCAGTATTTT. Its translation is CASSGGLGFPSTDTQYF.

This chain connects TRBV30 to TRBJ2-2, with 11 bases matching TRBD2. The CDR3 totals 14 residues. CDR1 GTSNPN and CDR2 SVGIG come from the germline V gene (reference sequence). V was clipped by 8 bases and J by 6 bases; unmatched bases: 8. As DNA, the CDR3 is TGTGCCGCCCAACTAGCGGGAGTTGCCGGGGAGCTGTTTTTT. Translation: CAAQLAGVAGELFF.

In nucleotides, the CDR3 is TGCAGTGCTAGTCAGGGGACGGGCTACACCTTC. The encoded protein is CSASQGTGYTF. The chain links TRBV20-1 to TRBJ1-2, with TRBD1 as a possible D gene (6 bases). Germline lookup yields CDR1 DFQATT and CDR2 SNEGSKA (reference sequence). The ends were cut back, 3 bases at V and 8 bases at J, with 10 bases in the middle. The CDR3 is made up of 11 amino acids.

The rearrangement joins TRBV2 to TRBJ2-2; D uncertain. Trimming removed 1 base from V and 1 base from J, with 7 bases in between. The CDR3 spans 15 residues. Looked up from germline, CDR1 is SNHLY and CDR2 is FYNNEI. The CDR3 loop reads CASSEVTGNTGELFF. The CDR3 nucleotides read TGTGCCAGCAGTGAAGTGACGGGGAACACCGGGGAGCTGTTTTTT.

In DNA, the CDR3 is TGTGCCAGTAGTGCTTACAGTTCTCAGCCCCAGCATTTT. Translated: CASSAYSSQPQHF. V is TRBV19 and J is TRBJ1-5, with unresolved D. V was cut by 5 bases and J by 6 bases, with 11 bases left in between. Per germline, CDR1 LNHDA and CDR2 SQIVND (reference sequence). CDR3 length: 13 amino acids.

The rearrangement joins TRBV5-1 to TRBJ2-1, with TRBD2 matching 13 bases. Germline V gene lookup returns CDR1 SGHRS and CDR2 YFSETQ. Trimming removed 8 bases from V and 2 bases from J; junction bases left unmatched: 4. CDR3 length: 15 residues. DNA for the CDR3: TGCGCCAGTCGACTAGCGGGAGGCACCTACAATGAGCAGTTCTTC. Protein sequence: CASRLAGGTYNEQFF.

This clone has only a few counts. The chain employs TRBV6-1 and TRBJ1-1; 8 positions agree with TRBD1. CDR1 and CDR2 (germline): MNHNS, SASEGT. V was pared by 8 bases and J by 5 bases, with 7 bases of the junction left unmatched. The CDR3 has 13 amino acids. CDR3 in amino acids: CASVDRGATEAFF. The CDR3 coding sequence is TGTGCCAGCGTTGACAGGGGCGCAACTGAAGCTTTCTTT.

This clone was counted a single time. The gene calls are TRBV5-1 and TRBJ2-1; 9 bases match TRBD1. The CDR3 has 16 residues. Germline values: CDR1 SGHRS, CDR2 YFSETQ. Trimming cost V 4 bases and J 2 bases; bases outside gene matches: 7. The chain's CDR3 is CASSGTGIEAYNEQFF. DNA for the CDR3: TGCGCCAGCAGCGGGACAGGGATTGAGGCCTACAATGAGCAGTTCTTC.

Only one count was recorded for this clone. The chain links TRBV28 to TRBJ1-4, with a weak D call TRBD1 (5 bases). The V and J ends lost 7 bases and 6 bases respectively, with 18 bases between them. Germline CDR1 is MDHEN and CDR2 is SYDVKM. The CDR3 has 15 amino acids. CDR3 nucleotide sequence: TGTGCCAGCATTGGGGGGAGTTCGGGGCATGAAAAACTGTTTTTT. Its protein product is CASIGGSSGHEKLFF.

The genes are TRBV10-3 and TRBJ2-1; 8 positions agree with TRBD1. Germline lookup yields CDR1 ENHRY and CDR2 SYGVKD. Trimming cost V 0 bases and J 5 bases; bases outside gene matches: 3. The CDR3 spans 15 residues. The CDR3 sequence is CAISESWTGNNEQFF. In DNA, the CDR3 is TGTGCCATCAGTGAGTCGTGGACAGGGAACAATGAGCAGTTCTTC.

The chain is built from TRBV28 and TRBJ1-1, with D unclear. Germline values: CDR1 MDHEN, CDR2 SYDVKM. The V gene lost 4 bases and the J gene lost 8 bases, with 8 bases spanning the gap. This CDR3 has 11 residues. The CDR3 bases are TGTGCCAGCAGTTCCTATCCCGAAGCTTTCTTT. It specifies CASSSYPEAFF.